This T cell receptor (beta chain) comes out of a study of blood T cells in healthy people across ages. Findings of the study overall: Because sorting was not performed, PBMCs prevented conclusive naive versus antigen-experienced comparison.

Details on this clonotype: The antigen remains unidentified.

The CDR3 runs to 14 residues. Germline CDR1 is SEHNR and CDR2 is FQNEAQ (reference sequence). Using a J-beta primer mix together with a sample-barcoded 5' primer, a second PCR was run for about 7 to 12 cycles. Each of the cDNA molecules was tagged by a template-switch adaptor with 12 random nucleotides. TCRdb processed the 5' RACE reads anew with MiXCR; each CDR3 protein has one entry. The table shows 1.5 million to 2 million distinct CDR3 sequences, with about 49% occurring only once. The sequence came from a woman in her forties in good health. The genes are TRBV7-9 and TRBJ2-4, with 8 bases matching TRBD1. The DNA end is a closer match to TRBJ2-7, so the J assignment may be wrong. Sequenced sample: blood. CDR3 in DNA: TGTGCCAGCAGAACGGACAGGGTGGAGGACGAGCAGTACTTC. Its translation: CASRTDRVEDEQYF.